This entry lists 10 T cell receptor beta chains sequenced from one sample in a study of T cell responses to AZD1222 COVID-19 vaccine. Assay: immunoSEQ multiplex PCR; the TCRdb copy retains only in-frame clones and omits some. Of 100,000 to 150,000 clones listed, around 83% are singletons. The sample here was peripheral blood, taken 28 days after the second AZD1222 dose. The receptors stem from an adult who received the AZD1222 COVID-19 vaccine.

This chain links TRBV7-2 with TRBJ1-2, with 8 bases identical to TRBD1. The ends lost 0 bases at V and 7 bases at J; junction bases unmatched: 4. This CDR3 comprises 14 residues. Germline V gene lookup returns CDR1 SGHTA and CDR2 FQGNSA. The CDR3 DNA is TGTGCCAGCAGCTTAGCGGACAGGGCCGCTGGCTACACCTTC. Encoded protein: CASSLADRAAGYTF. The entire variable domain, with the rest obtained from reference TRBV7-2 and TRBJ1-2, is as follows: GAGVSQSPSNKVTEKGKDVELRCDPISGHTALYWYRQSLGQGLEFLIYFQGNSAPDKSGLPSDRFSAERTGGSVSTLTIQRTQQEDSAVYLCASSLADRAAGYTFGSGTRLTVV.

This clone was detected only once. The chain joins TRBV3-1 (or the pseudogene TRBV3-2) to TRBJ1-1; D remains ambiguous. The CDR3 consists of 15 residues. Germline values: CDR1 LGHDT, CDR2 YNNKEL (reference sequence). The V and J ends lost 0 bases and 5 bases respectively, with 13 bases between them. The CDR3 DNA follows: TGTGCCAGCAGCCAAGATAAAAGGGAGGAGACTGAAGCTTTCTTT. Protein: CASSQDKREETEAFF.

The chain carries TRBV4-1 and TRBJ1-3; tentative D call: TRBD1 (5 bases). The CDR3 has 15 residues. Germline V CDR1 and CDR2: MGHRA, YSYEKL. Deletions cut 4 bases from V and 4 bases from J, with 14 bases between. The CDR3 DNA sequence: TGCGCCAGCAGCCCCTTGGGACTTGGAGGAAACACCATATATTTT. Amino acid sequence: CASSPLGLGGNTIYF.

This chain uses TRBV6-5 with TRBJ2-1, with 8 bases fitting TRBD1. Germline loops: CDR1 MNHEY, CDR2 SVGAGI. J lost 7 bases, V lost 5 bases, and 10 bases had no gene match. The CDR3 spans 15 residues. The CDR3 DNA follows: TGTGCCAGCAGTCGAGACAGGGGCTCTGAAAATGAGCAGTTCTTC. This translates into CASSRDRGSENEQFF.

The chain carries TRBV6-1 and TRBJ2-3; 9 nucleotides line up with TRBD2. Germline CDR1 MNHNS, CDR2 SASEGT. The CDR3 totals 12 residues. Trimming cost V 3 bases and J 12 bases; bases outside gene matches: 4. The CDR3 bases are TGTGCCAGCAGTGATGGACTAGCGAAACAGTATTTT. Residues: CASSDGLAKQYF.

The chain uses TRBV4-3 and TRBJ1-1; unclear D gene. From germline, CDR1 is LGHNA and CDR2 YSLEER. The CDR3 totals 17 residues. Trimming left V 0 bases short and J 0 bases short, with 14 bases between. As DNA, the CDR3 is TGCGCCAGCAGCCAAGATCCCCCACCCGGAATGAACACTGAAGCTTTCTTT. This encodes CASSQDPPPGMNTEAFF.

The chain recombines TRBV30 with TRBJ1-2; 9 positions match TRBD1. The CDR3 contains 14 residues. V lost 2 bases to trimming and J lost 3 bases; unmatched junction nucleotides: 4. Germline V gene lookup returns CDR1 GTSNPN and CDR2 SVGIG (reference sequence). The CDR3 DNA is TGTGCCTGGAGTCTGAGGACAGGGGACTATGGCTACACCTTC. This translates into CAWSLRTGDYGYTF.

J is TRBJ1-2 and V is TRBV6-4; perhaps TRBD1 as D (5 bases). The CDR3 is 14 residues long. CDR1 and CDR2 (germline): MRHNA, SNTAGT. V lost 6 bases to trimming and J lost 4 bases, with 15 bases between them. Here the CDR3 DNA reads TGTGCCAGCAGACGTACAGGAACTTCCTATGGCTACACCTTC. This translates into CASRRTGTSYGYTF.

The chain is built from TRBV5-5 and TRBJ2-7; D is perhaps TRBD1 (5 bases). Trimming shortened V by 2 bases and J by 2 bases, and 11 bases separated the two germline ends. Germline V gene sequence: CDR1 SGHKS, CDR2 YYEKEE (reference sequence). The CDR3 totals 14 residues. The DNA for the CDR3 is TGTGCCAGCAGCTTCCGACAGTTAACCTACGAGCAGTACTTC. This gives the protein CASSFRQLTYEQYF.

V and J are TRBV6-5 and TRBJ1-1; 9 bases are shared with TRBD1. CDR1 and CDR2 from the germline V gene are MNHEY and SVGAGI. CDR3 length: 14 amino acids. The J segment lost 1 base and the V segment lost 6 bases, leaving 3 bases of the junction unmatched. CDR3 nucleotide sequence: TGTGCCAGCAGGGGACAGGGTCCGAACACTGAAGCTTTCTTT. This translates into CASRGQGPNTEAFF.